There are a few counts of the clone carrying this T cell receptor (beta chain). Its antigen is still unknown. The sort gate was single viable CD3+CD4+CD8-CD45RO+ cells for memory CD4+ T cells. Positive selection with CD4 microbeads enriched total CD4+ T cells. V dropped 3 bases and J dropped 1 base, with 7 bases sitting between them. The CDR3 is 14 amino acids. Germline V gene lookup returns CDR1 LNHDA and CDR2 SQIVND (reference sequence). Profiled with immunoSEQ multiplex PCR; TCRdb holds only in-frame clones, not every one. Altogether under 55,000 clones are present, around four fifths being singletons, with the ten largest covering approximately 0.65%. The sample is drawn from a study of memory CD4+ T cells and cytomegalovirus serostatus. About the research overall: Healthy Belgian adult donors included fewer than 10 CMV-positive and some 24 CMV-negative people. Study findings and constraints: Each of roughly 65 CMV-associated TCRbeta sequences occurred in one to five individuals. The CMV-associated TCR signature appears largely within the CD4+ memory repertoire.

The specimen sequenced was memory CD4+ T cells from blood. The chain couples TRBV19 to TRBJ1-5; D gene uncertain. This TCR came from an adult in good health and CMV-seronegative. The CDR3 DNA sequence: TGTGCCAGTAGTATCCTAGGGAGCAATCAGCCCCAGCATTTT. It encodes CASSILGSNQPQHF.